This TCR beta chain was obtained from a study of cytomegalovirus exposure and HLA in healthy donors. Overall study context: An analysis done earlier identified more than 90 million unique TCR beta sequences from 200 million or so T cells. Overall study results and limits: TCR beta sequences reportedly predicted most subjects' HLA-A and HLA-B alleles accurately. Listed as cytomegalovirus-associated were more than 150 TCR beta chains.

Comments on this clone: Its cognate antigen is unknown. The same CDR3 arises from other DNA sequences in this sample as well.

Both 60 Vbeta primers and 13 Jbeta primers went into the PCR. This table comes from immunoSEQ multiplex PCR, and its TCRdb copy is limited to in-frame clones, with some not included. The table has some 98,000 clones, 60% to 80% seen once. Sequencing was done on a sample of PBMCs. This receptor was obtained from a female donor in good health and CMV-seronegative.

The CDR3 DNA sequence: TGTGCCAGCAGCCCTGGACAGGGGGAGGCTGAAGCTTTCTTT. Protein: CASSPGQGEAEAFF. The chain recombines TRBV7-9 with TRBJ1-1; TRBD1 matches 10 bases. Germline V gene sequence: CDR1 SEHNR, CDR2 FQNEAQ (reference sequence). J lost 6 bases, V lost 5 bases, and 6 bases had no gene match. This CDR3 has 14 amino acids. Looking up the rest from reference TRBV7-9 and TRBJ1-1 gives the full variable domain: DTGVSQNPRHKITKRGQNVTFRCDPISEHNRLYWYRQTLGQGPEFLTYFQNEAQLEKSRLLSDRFSAERPKGSFSTLEIQRTEQGDSAMYLCASSPGQGEAEAFFGQGTRLTVV.